This is a list of T cell receptor beta chains from one sample in a study of T-cell memory formation after mild COVID-19. MiXCR, run by TCRdb on the 5' RACE reads, gives a single entry per CDR3 protein. Of hundreds of thousands of distinct CDR3 sequences in the sample, 16% were seen once. The sequencing sample was made of PBMCs or a T cell subset sorted from them (not recorded which). The source is a man aged 18 to 30 who had mild COVID-19 (a few samples of this study predate the infection). Cell type and time point are not known. Both conserved end residues are part of each CDR3. The order of the fields is clone size, V gene, D gene, J gene, CDR3 protein, CDR3 DNA. D genes are given only for firm matches. The listing skips clone size in some rows; elsewhere it reads once, few, many or a size class.

-	TRBV11-2	-	TRBJ1-4	CASSLSTGSGGTGEKLFF	TGCGCCAGCAGCTTAAGTACCGGGAGTGGGGGAACAGGAGAAAAACTGTTTTTT
few	TRBV7-2	TRBD1	TRBJ2-5	CASSLGGAGGGETQYF	TGTGCCAGCAGCTTAGGAGGGGCAGGGGGTGGTGAGACCCAGTACTTC
once	TRBV28	-	TRBJ1-4	CASSFHGAEGEKLFF	TGTGCCAGCAGTTTTCATGGGGCTGAGGGCGAAAAACTGTTTTTT
many	TRBV7-2	-	TRBJ1-3	CASSFGLNSGNTIYF	TGTGCCAGCAGCTTTGGGCTGAACTCTGGAAACACCATATATTTT
few	TRBV12-5	-	TRBJ1-3	CASGSEPVTLYSGNTIYF	TGTGCTAGTGGTTCTGAACCGGTCACCCTATACTCTGGAAACACCATATATTTT
-	TRBV7-6	-	TRBJ1-4	CASSVNLRDSYLSNEKLFF	TGTGCCAGCAGCGTAAACCTGCGGGACTCGTACTTGTCTAATGAAAAACTGTTTTTT
-	TRBV3-1	TRBD1	TRBJ2-4	CASSQEGQGNIQYF	TGTGCCAGCAGCCAAGAGGGACAGGGAAACATTCAGTACTTC
few	TRBV3-1	-	TRBJ1-2	CASSQEFQGFNGYTF	TGTGCCAGCAGCCAAGAATTCCAGGGTTTCAATGGCTACACCTTC
-	TRBV6-1	TRBD2	TRBJ2-7	CASSDGLAGSYEQYF	TGTGCCAGCAGTGACGGACTAGCGGGGTCCTACGAGCAGTACTTC
many	TRBV5-4	TRBD2	TRBJ2-2	CASSTGLATNTGELFF	TGTGCCAGCAGCACGGGACTAGCGACAAACACCGGGGAGCTGTTTTTT
-	TRBV5-1	-	TRBJ2-5	CASSLTGPARQTQYF	TGCGCCAGCAGCTTGACAGGCCCCGCGAGGCAGACCCAGTACTTC
-	TRBV7-3	-	TRBJ2-1	CASSLYWSSYNEQFF	TGTGCCAGCAGCTTATACTGGAGCTCCTACAATGAGCAGTTCTTC
few	TRBV7-2	-	TRBJ1-5	CASSLWGDGNQPQHF	TGTGCCAGCAGCTTATGGGGGGATGGCAATCAGCCCCAGCATTTT
many	TRBV7-8	-	TRBJ2-2	CASQDANTGELFF	TGTGCCAGTCAGGACGCGAACACCGGGGAGCTGTTTTTT
-	TRBV7-8	TRBD1	TRBJ1-1	CASSSRQGAEAFF	TGTGCCAGCAGCTCCCGACAGGGGGCTGAAGCTTTCTTT